This T cell receptor (beta chain) emerged from a study of cytomegalovirus exposure and HLA in healthy donors. Study-wide findings and caveats: Researchers counted about 150 TCR beta chains as cytomegalovirus-associated. In a later analysis, parvovirus B19, influenza, CMV and Epstein-Barr virus appeared linked to several top co-occurrence clusters.

Germline V gene data show CDR1 as SGHRS and CDR2 as YFSETQ. Trimming removed 6 bases from V and 8 bases from J, with 18 bases in between. The CDR3 covers 15 residues. PCR amplification relied on 60 Vbeta primers (plus 13 Jbeta primers). Libraries were prepared by immunoSEQ multiplex PCR; TCRdb keeps only in-frame clonotypes and omits some of them. The sample records some 200,000 clones, roughly 80% being singletons. A remark on this clone: The antigen remains unidentified.

The sequenced material came from PBMCs. This chain joins TRBV5-1 and TRBJ2-6; D is perhaps TRBD1 (6 bases). This sequence originates from a man aged 50 to 60 in good health and CMV-seronegative. The CDR3 is CASTPVSQGPNVLTF. The CDR3 DNA reads as TGCGCCAGCACCCCCGTATCACAGGGACCCAACGTCCTGACTTTC.